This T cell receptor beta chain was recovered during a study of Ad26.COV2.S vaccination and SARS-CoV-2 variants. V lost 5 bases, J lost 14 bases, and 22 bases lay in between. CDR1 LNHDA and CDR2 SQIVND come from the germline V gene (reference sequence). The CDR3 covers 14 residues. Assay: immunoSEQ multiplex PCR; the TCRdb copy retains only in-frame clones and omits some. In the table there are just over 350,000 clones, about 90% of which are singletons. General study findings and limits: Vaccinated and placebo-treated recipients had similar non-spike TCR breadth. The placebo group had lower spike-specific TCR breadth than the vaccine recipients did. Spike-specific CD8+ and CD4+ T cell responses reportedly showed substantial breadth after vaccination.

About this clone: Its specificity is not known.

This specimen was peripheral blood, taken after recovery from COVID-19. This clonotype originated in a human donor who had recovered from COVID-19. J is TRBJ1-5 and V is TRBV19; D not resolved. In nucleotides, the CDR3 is TGTGCCAGTAGTGTCGGGAGCCAAGCCCCTATCAAGCATTTT. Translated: CASSVGSQAPIKHF.